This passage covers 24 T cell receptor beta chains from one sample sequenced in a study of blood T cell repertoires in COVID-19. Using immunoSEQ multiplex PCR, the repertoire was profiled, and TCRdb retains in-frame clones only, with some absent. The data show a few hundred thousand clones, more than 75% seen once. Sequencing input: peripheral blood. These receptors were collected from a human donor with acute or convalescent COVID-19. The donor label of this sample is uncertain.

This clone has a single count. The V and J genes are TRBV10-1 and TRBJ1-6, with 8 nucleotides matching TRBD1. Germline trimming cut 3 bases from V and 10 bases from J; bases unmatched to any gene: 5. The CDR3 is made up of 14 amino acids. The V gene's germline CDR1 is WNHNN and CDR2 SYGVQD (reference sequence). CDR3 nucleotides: TGCGCCAGCAGTGAAGACAGGGGACGATCACCCCTCCACTTT. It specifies CASSEDRGRSPLHF.

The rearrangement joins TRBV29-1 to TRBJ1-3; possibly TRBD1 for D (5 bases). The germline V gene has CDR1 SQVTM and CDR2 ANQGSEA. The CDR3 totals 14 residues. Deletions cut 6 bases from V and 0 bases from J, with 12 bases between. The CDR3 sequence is CSVRGGSSGNTIYF. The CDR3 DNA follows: TGCAGCGTGAGGGGCGGGAGCTCTGGAAACACCATATATTTT.

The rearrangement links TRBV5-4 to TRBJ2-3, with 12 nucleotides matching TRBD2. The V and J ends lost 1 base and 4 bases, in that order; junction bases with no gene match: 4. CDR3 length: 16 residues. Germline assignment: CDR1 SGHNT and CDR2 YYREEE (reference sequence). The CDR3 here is CASSLSPSGGADTQYF. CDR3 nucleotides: TGTGCCAGCAGCTTGTCGCCTAGCGGGGGGGCAGATACGCAGTATTTT.

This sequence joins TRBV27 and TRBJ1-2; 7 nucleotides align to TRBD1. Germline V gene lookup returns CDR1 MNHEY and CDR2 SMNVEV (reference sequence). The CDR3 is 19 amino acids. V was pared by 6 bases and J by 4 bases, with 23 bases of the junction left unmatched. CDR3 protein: CASSFRRRDRKLGGYGYTF. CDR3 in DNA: TGTGCCAGCAGCTTCCGGCGCCGGGACAGAAAATTGGGAGGCTATGGCTACACCTTC.

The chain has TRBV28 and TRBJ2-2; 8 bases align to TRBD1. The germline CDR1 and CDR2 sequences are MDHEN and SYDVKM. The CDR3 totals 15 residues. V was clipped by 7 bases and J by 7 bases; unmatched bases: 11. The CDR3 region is CASTGTGGLVGELFF. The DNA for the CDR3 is TGTGCCAGCACTGGAACAGGGGGGCTCGTCGGGGAGCTGTTTTTT.

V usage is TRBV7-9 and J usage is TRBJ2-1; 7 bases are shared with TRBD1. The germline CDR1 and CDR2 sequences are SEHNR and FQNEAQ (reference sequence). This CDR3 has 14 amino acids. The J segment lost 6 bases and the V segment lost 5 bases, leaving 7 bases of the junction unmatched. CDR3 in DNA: TGTGCCAGCAGCCTCAATGGACAGGTCAATGAGCAGTTCTTC. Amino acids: CASSLNGQVNEQFF.

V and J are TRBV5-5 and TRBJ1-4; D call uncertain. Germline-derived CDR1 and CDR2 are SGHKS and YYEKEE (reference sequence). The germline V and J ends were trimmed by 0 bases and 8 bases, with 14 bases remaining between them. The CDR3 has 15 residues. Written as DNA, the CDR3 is TGTGCCAGCAGCTTGGTGTGGAGGGTCGGGGAAAAACTGTTTTTT. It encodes CASSLVWRVGEKLFF.

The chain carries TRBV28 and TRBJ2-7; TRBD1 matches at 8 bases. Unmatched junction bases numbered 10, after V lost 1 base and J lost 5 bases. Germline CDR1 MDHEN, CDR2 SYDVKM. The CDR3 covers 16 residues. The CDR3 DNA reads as TGTGCCAGCAGTTTATTGGGCCGAACAGGGGGAAACGAGCAGTACTTC. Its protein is CASSLLGRTGGNEQYF.

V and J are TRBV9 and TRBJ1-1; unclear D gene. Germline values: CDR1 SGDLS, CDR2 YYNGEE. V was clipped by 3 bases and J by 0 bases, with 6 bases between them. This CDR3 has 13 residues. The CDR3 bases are TGTGCCAGCAGCGGACACCTGAACACTGAAGCTTTCTTT. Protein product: CASSGHLNTEAFF.

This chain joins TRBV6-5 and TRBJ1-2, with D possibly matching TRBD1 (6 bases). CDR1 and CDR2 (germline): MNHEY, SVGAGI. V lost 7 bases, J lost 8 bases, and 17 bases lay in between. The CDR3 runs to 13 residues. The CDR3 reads CASTVDRSQGYTF. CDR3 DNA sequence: TGTGCCAGCACCGTCGACAGGTCTCAAGGCTACACCTTC.

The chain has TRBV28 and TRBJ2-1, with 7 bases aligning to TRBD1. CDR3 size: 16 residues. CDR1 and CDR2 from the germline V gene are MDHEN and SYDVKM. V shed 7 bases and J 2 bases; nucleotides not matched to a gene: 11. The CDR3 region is CASTPIRQGAYNEQFF. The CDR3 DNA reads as TGTGCCAGCACCCCTATTCGACAGGGTGCCTACAATGAGCAGTTCTTC.

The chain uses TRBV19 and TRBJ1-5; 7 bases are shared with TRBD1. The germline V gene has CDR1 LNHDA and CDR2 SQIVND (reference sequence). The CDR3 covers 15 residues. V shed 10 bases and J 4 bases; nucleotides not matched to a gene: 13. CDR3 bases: TGTGCCACTAGACCAACGACAGGGAGTAATCAGCCCCAGCATTTT. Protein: CATRPTTGSNQPQHF.

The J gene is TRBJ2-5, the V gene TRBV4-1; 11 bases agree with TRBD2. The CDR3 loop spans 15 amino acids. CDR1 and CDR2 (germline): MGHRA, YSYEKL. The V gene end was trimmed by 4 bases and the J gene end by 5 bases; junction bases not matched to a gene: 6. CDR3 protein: CASSPTSGSRETQYF. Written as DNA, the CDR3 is TGCGCCAGCAGCCCTACTAGCGGGAGTCGGGAGACCCAGTACTTC.

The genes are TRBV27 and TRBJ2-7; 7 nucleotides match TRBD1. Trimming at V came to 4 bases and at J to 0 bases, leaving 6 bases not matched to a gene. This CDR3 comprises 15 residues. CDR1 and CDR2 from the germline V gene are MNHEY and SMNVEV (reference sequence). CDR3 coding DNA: TGTGCCAGCAGTTCCCGGGACAGTTTCTCCTACGAGCAGTACTTC. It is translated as CASSSRDSFSYEQYF.

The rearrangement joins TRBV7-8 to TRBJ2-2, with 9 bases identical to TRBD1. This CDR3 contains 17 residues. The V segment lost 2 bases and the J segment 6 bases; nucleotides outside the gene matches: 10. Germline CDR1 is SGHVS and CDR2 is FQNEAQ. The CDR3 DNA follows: TGTGCCAGCAGCTTAACGTTAGGGGGACAGGGATCCGGGGAGCTGTTTTTT. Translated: CASSLTLGGQGSGELFF.

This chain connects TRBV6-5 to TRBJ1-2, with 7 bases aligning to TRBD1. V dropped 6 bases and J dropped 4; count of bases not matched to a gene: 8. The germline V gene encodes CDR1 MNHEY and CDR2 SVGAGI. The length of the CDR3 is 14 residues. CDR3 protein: CASRQPTGSYGYTF. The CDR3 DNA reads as TGTGCCAGCAGACAACCGACAGGGAGCTATGGCTACACCTTC.

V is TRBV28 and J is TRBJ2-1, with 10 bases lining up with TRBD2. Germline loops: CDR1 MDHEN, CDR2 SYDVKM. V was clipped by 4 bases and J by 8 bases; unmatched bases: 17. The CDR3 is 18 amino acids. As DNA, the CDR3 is TGTGCCAGCAGTTCACCGGAGGGGCTAGCGGGAGTATCATATGAGCAGTTCTTC. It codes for CASSSPEGLAGVSYEQFF.

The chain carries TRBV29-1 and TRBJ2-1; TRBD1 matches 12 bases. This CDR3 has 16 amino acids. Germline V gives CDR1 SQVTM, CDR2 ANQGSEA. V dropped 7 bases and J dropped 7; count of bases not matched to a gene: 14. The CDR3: CSAYAGTGGFGNEQFF. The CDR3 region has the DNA TGCAGCGCCTACGCCGGGACAGGGGGCTTCGGGAATGAGCAGTTCTTC.

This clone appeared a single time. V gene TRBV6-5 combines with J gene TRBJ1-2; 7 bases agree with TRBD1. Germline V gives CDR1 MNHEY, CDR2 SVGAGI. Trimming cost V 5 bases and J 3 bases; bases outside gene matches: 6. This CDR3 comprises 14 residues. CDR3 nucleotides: TGTGCCAGCAGTCCCCAGGGACAGTACTATGGCTACACCTTC. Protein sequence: CASSPQGQYYGYTF.

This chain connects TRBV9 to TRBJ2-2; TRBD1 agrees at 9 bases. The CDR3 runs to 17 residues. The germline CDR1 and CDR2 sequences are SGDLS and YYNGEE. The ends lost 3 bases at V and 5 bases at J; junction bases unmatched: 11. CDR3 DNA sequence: TGTGCCAGCAGCGACCCCCGGGACAGGGCCCTGACCGGGGAGCTGTTTTTT. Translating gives CASSDPRDRALTGELFF.

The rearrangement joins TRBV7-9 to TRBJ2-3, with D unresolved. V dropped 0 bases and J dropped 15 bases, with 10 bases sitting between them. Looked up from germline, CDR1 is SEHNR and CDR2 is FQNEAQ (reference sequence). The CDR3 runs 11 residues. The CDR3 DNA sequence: TGTGCCAGCAGCTTAGCGAGAATCATCTATTTT. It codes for CASSLARIIYF.

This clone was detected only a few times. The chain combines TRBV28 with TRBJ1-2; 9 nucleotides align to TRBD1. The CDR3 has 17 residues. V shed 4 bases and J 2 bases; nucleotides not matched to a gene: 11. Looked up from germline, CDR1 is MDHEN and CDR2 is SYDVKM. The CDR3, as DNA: TGTGCCAGCAGTTCACCGGGACAGGGTCTCGGAAACTATGGCTACACCTTC. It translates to CASSSPGQGLGNYGYTF.

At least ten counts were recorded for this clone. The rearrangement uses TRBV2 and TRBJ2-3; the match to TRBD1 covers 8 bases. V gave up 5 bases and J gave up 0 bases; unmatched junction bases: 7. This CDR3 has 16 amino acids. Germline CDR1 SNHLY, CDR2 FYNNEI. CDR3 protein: CASSPGDRYSTDTQYF. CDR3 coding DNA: TGTGCCAGCAGTCCCGGGGACAGGTACAGCACAGATACGCAGTATTTT.

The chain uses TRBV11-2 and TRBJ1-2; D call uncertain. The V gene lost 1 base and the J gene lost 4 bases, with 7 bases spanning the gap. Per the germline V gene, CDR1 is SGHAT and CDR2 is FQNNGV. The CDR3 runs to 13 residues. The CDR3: CASSLGAFYGYTF. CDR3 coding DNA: TGTGCCAGCAGCTTAGGGGCTTTCTATGGCTACACCTTC.